Below, 15 T cell receptor beta chains from the same sample are listed, as sequenced in a study of shared clonotypes between healthy human individuals. Sequenced by immunoSEQ multiplex PCR; TCRdb stores in-frame clones only, minus some. The table records 2 million to 2.5 million clones, around 90% of them present only once. Material: naive CD4+ T cells from PBMCs. The subset is: CD45RA+ positively selected. Source of these receptors: a man aged 18 to 29 in good health. Some clones in this sample may be carry-over from other donors' samples.

In this sample, this clone turned up once. This chain uses TRBV25-1 with TRBJ2-3; 8 bases match TRBD1. V lost 3 bases, J lost 5 bases, and 7 bases stayed unmatched. CDR1 and CDR2 from the germline V gene are MGHDK and SYGVNS. The CDR3 runs 15 residues. The CDR3 nucleotides read TGTGCCAGCAGTGACCCCGGGACAGGAAAAGATACGCAGTATTTT. Translating it yields CASSDPGTGKDTQYF.

The CDR3 loop reads CASKGGGVANEAFF. The CDR3 DNA follows: TGTGCCAGTAAGGGAGGGGGCGTCGCGAATGAAGCTTTCTTT. The chain links TRBV19 to TRBJ1-1, with 7 bases matching TRBD1. This CDR3 has 14 residues. V was pared by 7 bases and J by 7 bases, with 12 bases of the junction left unmatched. Germline V gene sequence: CDR1 LNHDA, CDR2 SQIVND (reference sequence).

This chain uses TRBV5-4 with TRBJ1-2; 9 bases agree with TRBD1. The ends lost 4 bases at V and 3 bases at J; junction bases unmatched: 10. This CDR3 region has 16 residues. Germline V lookup: CDR1 SGHNT, CDR2 YYREEE (reference sequence). The CDR3 nucleotides read TGTGCCAGCAGCATAGCTAACAGGGGGCTTTACTATGGCTACACCTTC. Translation gives CASSIANRGLYYGYTF.

V gene TRBV5-1 combines with J gene TRBJ2-3; TRBD2 aligns across 12 bases. The CDR3 covers 16 residues. V gave up 3 bases and J gave up 6 bases; unmatched junction bases: 8. Germline-derived CDR1 and CDR2 are SGHRS and YFSETQ. The CDR3 sequence is CASSSTTSGSGDTQYF. The CDR3 DNA reads TGCGCCAGCAGCTCAACGACTAGCGGGAGCGGTGATACGCAGTATTTT. Full variable domain (remainder filled in from reference TRBV5-1 and TRBJ2-3): KAGVTQTPRYLIKTRGQQVTLSCSPISGHRSVSWYQQTPGQGLQFLFEYFSETQRNKGNFPGRFSGRQFSNSRSEMNVSTLELGDSALYLCASSSTTSGSGDTQYFGPGTRLTVL.

V and J are TRBV4-1 and TRBJ2-7; D not certain. V was pared by 2 bases and J by 6 bases, with 8 bases between. There are 12 residues in the CDR3. Germline V gives CDR1 MGHRA, CDR2 YSYEKL. CDR3 DNA sequence: TGCGCCAGCAGCCAAACCCCGCGCGAGCAGTACTTC. Its protein product is CASSQTPREQYF.

A remark on this clone: Distinct nucleotide sequences in the sample also encode this CDR3. The chain is built from TRBV18 and TRBJ2-3; D gene uncertain. Germline V lookup: CDR1 KGHSH, CDR2 LQKENI. This CDR3 is 11 amino acids long. V shed 6 bases and J shed 6 bases, with 7 bases lying between them. The CDR3 DNA reads as TGTGCCAGCTCCCCTCGGGATACGCAGTATTTT. Translation: CASSPRDTQYF.

This clone has just one count. Other DNA sequences in this sample translate to the same CDR3. V and J are TRBV4-3 and TRBJ2-1, with a weak D call TRBD2 (5 bases). CDR3 length: 15 residues. Germline lookup yields CDR1 LGHNA and CDR2 YSLEER. Trimming took 0 bases from V and 2 from J, leaving 8 bases between them. CDR3 nucleotide sequence: TGCGCCAGCAGCCAAGATCCGGGAACCTACAATGAGCAGTTCTTC. This translates into CASSQDPGTYNEQFF.

The chain combines TRBV5-1 with TRBJ2-3; TRBD2 is a possible D gene (6 bases). The CDR3 runs to 15 residues. Germline lookup yields CDR1 SGHRS and CDR2 YFSETQ. V lost 3 bases to trimming and J lost 5 bases, with 16 bases between them. The CDR3 sequence: CASSSTGLSEDTQYF. For the CDR3, the DNA is TGCGCCAGCAGCTCCACGGGACTTTCTGAAGATACGCAGTATTTT.

The chain employs TRBV5-1 and TRBJ2-3, with D perhaps matching TRBD1 (6 bases). Germline CDR1 reads SGHRS; CDR2 reads YFSETQ. The V and J ends lost 3 bases and 5 bases respectively, with 13 bases between them. The CDR3 totals 14 residues. The CDR3 sequence: CASSSGVGGDTQYF. The CDR3 bases are TGCGCCAGCAGCTCAGGGGTAGGTGGAGATACGCAGTATTTT.

The chain uses TRBV28 and TRBJ1-1; the D gene is possibly TRBD1 (5 bases). The V and J ends lost 3 bases and 4 bases respectively, with 12 bases between them. Germline V gene sequence: CDR1 MDHEN, CDR2 SYDVKM. The CDR3 totals 14 residues. CDR3 nucleotide sequence: TGTGCCAGCAGTTTTCAGGGTCGGAGCACTGAAGCTTTCTTT. It is translated as CASSFQGRSTEAFF.

Only one count was recorded for this clone. The chain has TRBV6-1 and TRBJ2-1; the D gene is possibly TRBD2 (6 bases). This CDR3 is built from 17 residues. Germline assignment: CDR1 MNHNS and CDR2 SASEGT. V was pared by 2 bases and J by 7 bases, with 21 bases between. CDR3 nucleotide sequence: TGTGCCAGCAGTGAACTCCGATGGCCTTTTGGGGGGAATGAGCAGTTCTTC. Amino acids: CASSELRWPFGGNEQFF.

CDR3 residues: CASSLLTRQNTGELFF. The CDR3 nucleotides are TGTGCCAGCAGCTTATTGACTCGACAGAACACCGGGGAGCTGTTTTTT. The chain has TRBV7-3 and TRBJ2-2, with D hard to call. V was trimmed by 2 bases and J by 1 base, leaving 11 bases between them. CDR1 is SGHTA and CDR2 is FQGTGA in the germline V gene. The CDR3 loop spans 16 amino acids.

The chain joins TRBV18 to TRBJ1-5; D remains ambiguous. Germline lookup yields CDR1 KGHSH and CDR2 LQKENI. This CDR3 region has 14 residues. Trimming cost V 2 bases and J 11 bases, with 16 bases left between them. The CDR3 coding sequence is TGTGCCAGCTCACCAACTTACCTCACGGGTTCCCAGCATTTT. Translated, it gives CASSPTYLTGSQHF.

This sequence joins TRBV7-3 and TRBJ2-5, with D possibly TRBD2 on 5 matching bases. Trimming took off 8 bases at V and 4 bases at J, with 8 bases between the two ends. This CDR3 has 11 amino acids. The germline gives CDR1 SGHTA, CDR2 FQGTGA. The CDR3 here is CASSGGETQYF. CDR3 in DNA: TGTGCCAGCTCTGGAGGAGAGACCCAGTACTTC.

The CDR3 is CASSPASGSSDTQYF. The CDR3 nucleotides are TGTGCCAGCTCACCAGCTAGCGGGAGTTCAGATACGCAGTATTTT. The V gene is TRBV18, the J gene TRBJ2-3, with 10 nucleotides matching TRBD2. With 2 bases clipped from V and 4 bases from J, the junction kept 3 bases outside the gene matches. This CDR3 is built from 15 residues. Germline V gene data show CDR1 as KGHSH and CDR2 as LQKENI.